This T cell receptor beta chain comes out of a study of blood T cell repertoires in COVID-19. CDR3 length: 17 residues. Germline-derived CDR1 and CDR2 are MNHEY and SMNVEV (reference sequence). J gave up 8 bases and V 4 bases, and 16 bases lay outside the gene matches. Profiled with immunoSEQ multiplex PCR; TCRdb holds only in-frame clones, not every one. This sample carries fewer than 200,000 clones, roughly 84% of them seen once, and the ten largest clones take around 1.2%. The sequencing sample was made of peripheral blood. V and J are TRBV27 and TRBJ1-2; 10 bases match TRBD1. This receptor was taken from a man aged 55 to 69 who had recovered from COVID-19. CDR3 in DNA: TGTGCCAGCAGTTCACTATTGACAGGGGGCTCCCCAGGGGGCTACACCTTC. Translating gives CASSSLLTGGSPGGYTF.